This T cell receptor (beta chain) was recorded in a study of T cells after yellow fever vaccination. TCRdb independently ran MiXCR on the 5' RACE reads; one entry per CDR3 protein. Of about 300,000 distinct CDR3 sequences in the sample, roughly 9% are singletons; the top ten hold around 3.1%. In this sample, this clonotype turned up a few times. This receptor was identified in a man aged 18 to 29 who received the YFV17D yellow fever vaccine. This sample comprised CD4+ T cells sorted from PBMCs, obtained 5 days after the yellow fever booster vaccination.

In nucleotides, the CDR3 is TGTGCCAGCAGTTTAACAGGGGCCGGGGAGCTGTTTTTT. Its protein is CASSLTGAGELFF. This rearrangement joins TRBV11-3 to TRBJ2-2, with 7 bases matching TRBD1. CDR1 SGHNT and CDR2 YENEEA come from the germline V gene. This CDR3 has 13 amino acids. After removal of 6 bases from V and 6 bases from J, the junction contained 4 bases not matched to a gene.